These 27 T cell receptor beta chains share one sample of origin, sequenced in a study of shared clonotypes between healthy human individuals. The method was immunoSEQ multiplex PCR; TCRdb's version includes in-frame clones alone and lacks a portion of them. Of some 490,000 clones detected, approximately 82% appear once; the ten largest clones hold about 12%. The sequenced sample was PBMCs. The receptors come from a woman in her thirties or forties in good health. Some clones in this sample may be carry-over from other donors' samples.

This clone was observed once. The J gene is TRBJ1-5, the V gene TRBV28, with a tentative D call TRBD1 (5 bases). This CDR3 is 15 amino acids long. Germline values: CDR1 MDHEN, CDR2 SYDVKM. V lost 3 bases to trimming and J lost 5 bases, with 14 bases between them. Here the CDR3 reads CASSFSRQGDQPQHF. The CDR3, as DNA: TGTGCCAGCAGTTTTAGTAGACAAGGGGATCAGCCCCAGCATTTT.

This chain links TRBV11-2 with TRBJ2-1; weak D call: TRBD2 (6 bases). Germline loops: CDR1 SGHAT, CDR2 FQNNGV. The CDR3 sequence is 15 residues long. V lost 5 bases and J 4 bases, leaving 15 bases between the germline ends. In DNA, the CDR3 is TGTGCCAGCAGCCCTTACAGCGGGCCTTACAATGAGCAGTTCTTC. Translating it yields CASSPYSGPYNEQFF.

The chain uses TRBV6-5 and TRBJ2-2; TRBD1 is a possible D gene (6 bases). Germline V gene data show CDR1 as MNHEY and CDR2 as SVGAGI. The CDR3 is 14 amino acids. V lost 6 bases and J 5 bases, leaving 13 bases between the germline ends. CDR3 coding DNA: TGTGCCAGCAGAGATCCAGGGGTAACCGGGGAGCTGTTTTTT. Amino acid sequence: CASRDPGVTGELFF.

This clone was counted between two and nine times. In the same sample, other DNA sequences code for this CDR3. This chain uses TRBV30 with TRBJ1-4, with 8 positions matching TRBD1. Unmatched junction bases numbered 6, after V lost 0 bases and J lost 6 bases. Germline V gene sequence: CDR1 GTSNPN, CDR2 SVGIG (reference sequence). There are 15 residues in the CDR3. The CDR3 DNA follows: TGTGCCTGGAGTGTACCAGGACAGGGTCATGAAAAACTGTTTTTT. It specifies CAWSVPGQGHEKLFF.

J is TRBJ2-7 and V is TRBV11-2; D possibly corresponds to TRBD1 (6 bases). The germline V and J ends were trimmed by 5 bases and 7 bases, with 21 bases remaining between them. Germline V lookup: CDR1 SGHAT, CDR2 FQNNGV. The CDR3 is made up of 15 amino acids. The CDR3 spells CASSVLLGKGGEQYF. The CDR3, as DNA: TGTGCCAGCAGCGTTCTGCTTGGGAAAGGGGGTGAGCAGTACTTC.

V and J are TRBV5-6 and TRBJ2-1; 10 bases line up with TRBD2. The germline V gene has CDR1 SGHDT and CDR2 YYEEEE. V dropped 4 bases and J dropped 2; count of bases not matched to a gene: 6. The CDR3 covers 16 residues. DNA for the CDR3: TGTGCCAGCAGCCCACAAGCGGGAGGGCCCTACAATGAGCAGTTCTTC. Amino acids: CASSPQAGGPYNEQFF.

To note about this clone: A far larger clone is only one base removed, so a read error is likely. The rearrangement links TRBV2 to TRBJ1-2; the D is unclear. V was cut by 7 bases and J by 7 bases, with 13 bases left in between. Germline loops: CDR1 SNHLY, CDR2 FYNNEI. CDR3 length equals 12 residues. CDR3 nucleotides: TGTGCCAGCATAGCGGTAGGAAGTGGCTACACCTTC. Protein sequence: CASIAVGSGYTF.

The CDR3 reads CASSRSFEKLFF. For the CDR3, the DNA is TGTGCCAGCAGCAGGAGTTTTGAAAAACTGTTTTTT. This chain connects TRBV5-8 to TRBJ1-4; D not certain. Germline V gene lookup returns CDR1 SGHTS and CDR2 YDEGEE. The CDR3 has 12 residues. V was shortened by 4 bases and J by 7 bases, with 8 bases between the two germline ends.

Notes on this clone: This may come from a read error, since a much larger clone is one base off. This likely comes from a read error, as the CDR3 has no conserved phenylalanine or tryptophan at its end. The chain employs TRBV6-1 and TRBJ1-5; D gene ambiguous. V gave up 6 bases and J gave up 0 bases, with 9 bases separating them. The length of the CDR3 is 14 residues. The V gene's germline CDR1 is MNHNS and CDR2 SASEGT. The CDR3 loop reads CASRAFLSNQPQHS. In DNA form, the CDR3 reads TGTGCCAGCAGGGCATTTCTTAGCAATCAGCCCCAGCATTCT.

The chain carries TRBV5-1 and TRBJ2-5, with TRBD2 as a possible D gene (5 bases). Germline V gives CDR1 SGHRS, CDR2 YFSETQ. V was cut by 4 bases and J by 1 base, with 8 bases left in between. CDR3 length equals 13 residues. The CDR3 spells CASSRRAQETQYF. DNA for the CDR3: TGCGCCAGCAGCAGGCGGGCCCAAGAGACCCAGTACTTC.

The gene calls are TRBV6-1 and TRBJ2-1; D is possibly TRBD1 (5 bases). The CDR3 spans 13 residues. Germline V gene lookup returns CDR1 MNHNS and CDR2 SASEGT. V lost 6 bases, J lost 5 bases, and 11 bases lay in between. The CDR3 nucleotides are TGTGCCAGCAGAATTCAGGGCCACAATGAGCAGTTCTTC. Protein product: CASRIQGHNEQFF.

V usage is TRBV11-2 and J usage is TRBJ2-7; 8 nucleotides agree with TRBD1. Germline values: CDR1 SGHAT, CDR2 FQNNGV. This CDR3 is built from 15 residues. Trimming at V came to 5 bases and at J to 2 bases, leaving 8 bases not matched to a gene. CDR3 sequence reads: CASSQGGQVTYEQYF. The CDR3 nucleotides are TGTGCCAGCAGCCAGGGGGGACAGGTCACCTACGAGCAGTACTTC.

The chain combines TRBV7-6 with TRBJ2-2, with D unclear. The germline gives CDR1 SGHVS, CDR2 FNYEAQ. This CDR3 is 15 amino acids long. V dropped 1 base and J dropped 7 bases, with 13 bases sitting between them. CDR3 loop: CASSLDVSGNGELFF. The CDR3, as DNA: TGTGCCAGCAGCTTAGATGTTAGTGGTAACGGGGAGCTGTTTTTT.

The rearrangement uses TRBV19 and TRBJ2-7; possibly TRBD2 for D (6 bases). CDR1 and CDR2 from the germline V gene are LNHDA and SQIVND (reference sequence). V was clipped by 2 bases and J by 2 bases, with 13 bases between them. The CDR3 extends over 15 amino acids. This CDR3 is CASSIWGDGAYEQYF. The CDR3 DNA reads TGTGCCAGTAGTATATGGGGGGACGGGGCCTACGAGCAGTACTTC.

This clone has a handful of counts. The CDR3 DNA sequence: TGCGCCAGCAGCTCACTAGCGGCCGGGTCCTACAATGAGCAGTTCTTC. Translated, it gives CASSSLAAGSYNEQFF. The rearrangement joins TRBV5-1 to TRBJ2-1; TRBD2 aligns across 8 bases. CDR1 is SGHRS, CDR2 YFSETQ, per germline. The J segment lost 1 base and the V segment lost 3 bases, leaving 6 bases of the junction unmatched. This CDR3 spans 16 amino acids.

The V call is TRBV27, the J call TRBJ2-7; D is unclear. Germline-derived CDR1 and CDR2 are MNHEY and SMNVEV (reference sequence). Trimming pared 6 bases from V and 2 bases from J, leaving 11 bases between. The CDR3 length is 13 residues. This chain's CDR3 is CASRGRLTYEQYF. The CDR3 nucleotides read TGTGCCAGCAGAGGCAGGCTAACCTACGAGCAGTACTTC.

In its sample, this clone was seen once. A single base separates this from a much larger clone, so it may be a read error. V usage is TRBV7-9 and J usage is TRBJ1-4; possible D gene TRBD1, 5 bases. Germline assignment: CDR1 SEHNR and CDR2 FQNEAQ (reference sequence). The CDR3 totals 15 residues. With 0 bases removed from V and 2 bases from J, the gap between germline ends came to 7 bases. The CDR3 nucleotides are TGTGCCAGCAGCTTAGCGGGGGTGACTAATGAAAAACTGTTTTTT. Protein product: CASSLAGVTNEKLFF.

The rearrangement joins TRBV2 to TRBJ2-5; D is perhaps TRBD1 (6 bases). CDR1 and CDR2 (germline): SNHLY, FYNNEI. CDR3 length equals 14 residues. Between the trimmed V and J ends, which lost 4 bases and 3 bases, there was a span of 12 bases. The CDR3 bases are TGTGCCAGCAGTGGTCTGGGGGCTAAAGAGACCCAGTACTTC. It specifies CASSGLGAKETQYF.

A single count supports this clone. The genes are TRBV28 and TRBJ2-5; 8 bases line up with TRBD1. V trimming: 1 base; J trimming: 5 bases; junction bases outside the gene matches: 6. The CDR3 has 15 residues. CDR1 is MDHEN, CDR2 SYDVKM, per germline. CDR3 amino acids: CASSLSQGAWETQYF. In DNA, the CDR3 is TGTGCCAGCAGTTTATCTCAGGGGGCCTGGGAGACCCAGTACTTC.

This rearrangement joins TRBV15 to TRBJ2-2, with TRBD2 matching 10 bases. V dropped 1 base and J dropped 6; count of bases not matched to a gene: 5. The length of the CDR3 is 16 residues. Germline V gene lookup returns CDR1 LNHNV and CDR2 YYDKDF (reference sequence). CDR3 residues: CATSRASGSRAGELFF. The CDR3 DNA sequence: TGTGCCACCAGCAGAGCTAGCGGGAGTAGGGCCGGGGAGCTGTTTTTT.

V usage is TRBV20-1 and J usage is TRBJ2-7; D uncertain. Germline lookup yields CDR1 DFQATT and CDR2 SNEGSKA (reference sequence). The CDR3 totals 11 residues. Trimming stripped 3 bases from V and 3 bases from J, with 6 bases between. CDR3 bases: TGCAGTGCTAGGGACGTCTACGAGCAGTACTTC. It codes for CSARDVYEQYF.

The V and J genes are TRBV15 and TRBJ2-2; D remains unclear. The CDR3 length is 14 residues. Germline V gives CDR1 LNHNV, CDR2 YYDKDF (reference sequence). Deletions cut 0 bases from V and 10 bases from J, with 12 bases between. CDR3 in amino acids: CATSRESRQEELFF. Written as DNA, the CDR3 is TGTGCCACCAGCAGAGAATCTCGGCAGGAGGAGCTGTTTTTT.

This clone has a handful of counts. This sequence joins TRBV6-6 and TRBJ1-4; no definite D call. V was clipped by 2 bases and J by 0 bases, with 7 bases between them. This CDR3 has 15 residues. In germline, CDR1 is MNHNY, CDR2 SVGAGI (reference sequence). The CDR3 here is CASSYGDATNEKLFF. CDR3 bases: TGTGCCAGCAGTTACGGAGATGCAACTAATGAAAAACTGTTTTTT.

The CDR3 protein is CASSLQGETQYF. The CDR3 nucleotides are TGCGCCAGCAGCCTACAGGGAGAGACCCAGTACTTC. This chain connects TRBV5-1 to TRBJ2-5; possible D gene TRBD1, 6 bases. This CDR3 region has 12 residues. With 4 bases removed from V and 4 bases from J, the gap between germline ends came to 8 bases. Germline-derived CDR1 and CDR2 are SGHRS and YFSETQ.

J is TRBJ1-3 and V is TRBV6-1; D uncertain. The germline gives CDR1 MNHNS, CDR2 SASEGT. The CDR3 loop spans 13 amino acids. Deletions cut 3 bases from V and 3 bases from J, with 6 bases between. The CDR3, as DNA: TGTGCCAGCAGTGAGATCCTTGGAAACACCATATATTTT. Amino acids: CASSEILGNTIYF.

The CDR3 nucleotides read TGTGCCAGCAGCGGGACTAGCGGGGTCTACGAGCAGTACTTC. Its protein product is CASSGTSGVYEQYF. This chain connects TRBV9 to TRBJ2-7; 12 bases agree with TRBD2. The CDR3 is made up of 14 amino acids. Unmatched junction bases numbered 1, after V lost 3 bases and J lost 3 bases. From germline, CDR1 is SGDLS and CDR2 YYNGEE.

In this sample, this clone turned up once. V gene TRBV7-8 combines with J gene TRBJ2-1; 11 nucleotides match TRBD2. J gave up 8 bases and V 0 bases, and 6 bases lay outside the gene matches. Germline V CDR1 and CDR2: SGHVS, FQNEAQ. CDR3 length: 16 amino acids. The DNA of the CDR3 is TGTGCCAGCAGCTTAGCAGAAACTAGCGGGAGCGATGAGCAGTTCTTC. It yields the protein CASSLAETSGSDEQFF.